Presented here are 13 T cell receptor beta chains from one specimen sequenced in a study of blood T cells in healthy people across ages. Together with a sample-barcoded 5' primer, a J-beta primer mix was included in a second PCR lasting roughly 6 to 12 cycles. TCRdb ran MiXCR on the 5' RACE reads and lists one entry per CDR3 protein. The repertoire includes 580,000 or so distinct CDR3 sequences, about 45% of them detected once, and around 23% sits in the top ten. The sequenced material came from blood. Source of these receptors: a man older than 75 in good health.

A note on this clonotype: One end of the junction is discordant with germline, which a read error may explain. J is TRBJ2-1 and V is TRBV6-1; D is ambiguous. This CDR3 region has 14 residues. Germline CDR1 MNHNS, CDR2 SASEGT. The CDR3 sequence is CASSSSVHYNERFF. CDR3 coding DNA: TGTGCCAGCAGTTCAAGCGTACATTACAATGAGCGGTTCTTC.

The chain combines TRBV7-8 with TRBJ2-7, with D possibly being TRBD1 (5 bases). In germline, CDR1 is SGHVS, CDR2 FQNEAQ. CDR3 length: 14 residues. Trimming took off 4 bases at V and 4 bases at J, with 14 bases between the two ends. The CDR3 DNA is TGTGCCAGCAGCTCTCCAGGGTGGCAGTACGAGCAGTACTTC. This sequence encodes CASSSPGWQYEQYF. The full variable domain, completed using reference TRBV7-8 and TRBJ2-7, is GAGVSQSPRYKVAKRGQDVALRCDPISGHVSLFWYQQALGQGPEFLTYFQNEAQLDKSGLPSDRFFAERPEGSVSTLKIQRTQQEDSAVYLCASSSPGWQYEQYFGPGTRLTVT.

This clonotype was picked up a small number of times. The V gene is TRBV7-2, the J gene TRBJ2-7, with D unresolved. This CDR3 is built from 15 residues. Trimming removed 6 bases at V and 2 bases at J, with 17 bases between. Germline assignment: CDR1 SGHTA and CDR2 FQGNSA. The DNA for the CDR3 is TGTGCCAGCAGATTTGACCCCCGGTTCGCCTACGAGCAGTACTTC. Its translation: CASRFDPRFAYEQYF.

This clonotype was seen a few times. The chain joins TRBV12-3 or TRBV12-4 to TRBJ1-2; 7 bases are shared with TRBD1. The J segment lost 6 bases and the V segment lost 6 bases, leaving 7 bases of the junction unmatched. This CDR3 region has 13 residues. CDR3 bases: TGTGCCAGCAGCTATACCGGGACAGATGGCTACACCTTC. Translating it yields CASSYTGTDGYTF.

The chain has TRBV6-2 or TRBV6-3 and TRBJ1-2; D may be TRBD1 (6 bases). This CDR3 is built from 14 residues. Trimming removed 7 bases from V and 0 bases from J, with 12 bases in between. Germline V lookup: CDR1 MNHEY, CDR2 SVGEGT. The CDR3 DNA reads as TGTGCCAGCACCGGGACACCAACTAACTATGGCTACACCTTC. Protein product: CASTGTPTNYGYTF.

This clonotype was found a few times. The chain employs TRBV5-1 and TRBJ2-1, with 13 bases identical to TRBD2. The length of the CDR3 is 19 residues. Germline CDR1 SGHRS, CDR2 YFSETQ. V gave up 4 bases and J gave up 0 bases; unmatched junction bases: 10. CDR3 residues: CASSVGLAGARTSYNEQFF. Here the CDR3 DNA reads TGCGCCAGCAGCGTCGGACTAGCGGGAGCCCGGACCTCCTACAATGAGCAGTTCTTC.

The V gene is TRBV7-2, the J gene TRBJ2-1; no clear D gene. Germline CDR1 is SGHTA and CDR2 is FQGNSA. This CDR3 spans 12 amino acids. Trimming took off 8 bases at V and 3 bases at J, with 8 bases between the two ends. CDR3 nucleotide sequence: TGTGCCAGCCGACTCCACTACAATGAGCAGTTCTTC. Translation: CASRLHYNEQFF.

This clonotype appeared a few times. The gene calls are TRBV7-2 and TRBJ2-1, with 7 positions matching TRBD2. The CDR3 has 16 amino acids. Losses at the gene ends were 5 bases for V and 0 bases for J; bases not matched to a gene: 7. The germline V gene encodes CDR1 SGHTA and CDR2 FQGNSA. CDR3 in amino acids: CASSPHRTSSYNEQFF. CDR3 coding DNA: TGTGCCAGCAGCCCCCACCGGACTAGCTCCTACAATGAGCAGTTCTTC.

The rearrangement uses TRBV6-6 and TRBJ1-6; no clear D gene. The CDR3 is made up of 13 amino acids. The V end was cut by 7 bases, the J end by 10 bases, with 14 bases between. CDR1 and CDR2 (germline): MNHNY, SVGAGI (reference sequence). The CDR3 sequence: CASKGSNSSPLHF. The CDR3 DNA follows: TGTGCCAGCAAGGGCTCCAACAGCTCACCCCTCCACTTT.

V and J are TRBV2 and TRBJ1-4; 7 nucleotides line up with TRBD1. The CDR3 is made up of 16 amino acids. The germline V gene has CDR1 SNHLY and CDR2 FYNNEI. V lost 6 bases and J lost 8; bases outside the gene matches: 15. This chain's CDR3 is CASSLNGNRGGEKLFF. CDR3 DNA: TGTGCCAGCAGCCTAAACGGGAACAGGGGCGGGGAAAAACTGTTTTTT.

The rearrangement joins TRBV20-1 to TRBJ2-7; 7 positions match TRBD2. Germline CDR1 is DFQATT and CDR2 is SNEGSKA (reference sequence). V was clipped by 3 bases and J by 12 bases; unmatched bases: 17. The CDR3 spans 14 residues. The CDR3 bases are TGCAGTGCTAGTGGGGTATTAAGCGCGGGAGAAAGGTACTTC. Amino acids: CSASGVLSAGERYF.

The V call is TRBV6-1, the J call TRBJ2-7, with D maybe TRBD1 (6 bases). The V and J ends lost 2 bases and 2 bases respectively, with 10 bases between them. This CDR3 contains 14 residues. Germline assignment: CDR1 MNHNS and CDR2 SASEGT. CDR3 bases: TGTGCCAGCAGTGAACAGGGGCGAACCTACGAGCAGTACTTC. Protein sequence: CASSEQGRTYEQYF.

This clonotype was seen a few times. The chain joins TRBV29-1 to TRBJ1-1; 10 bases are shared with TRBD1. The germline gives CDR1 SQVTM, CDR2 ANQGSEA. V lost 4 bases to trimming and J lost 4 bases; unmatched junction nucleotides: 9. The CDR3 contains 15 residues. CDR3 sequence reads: CSVGQGARGSTEAFF. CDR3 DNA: TGCAGCGTTGGACAGGGGGCTAGGGGTAGCACTGAAGCTTTCTTT.